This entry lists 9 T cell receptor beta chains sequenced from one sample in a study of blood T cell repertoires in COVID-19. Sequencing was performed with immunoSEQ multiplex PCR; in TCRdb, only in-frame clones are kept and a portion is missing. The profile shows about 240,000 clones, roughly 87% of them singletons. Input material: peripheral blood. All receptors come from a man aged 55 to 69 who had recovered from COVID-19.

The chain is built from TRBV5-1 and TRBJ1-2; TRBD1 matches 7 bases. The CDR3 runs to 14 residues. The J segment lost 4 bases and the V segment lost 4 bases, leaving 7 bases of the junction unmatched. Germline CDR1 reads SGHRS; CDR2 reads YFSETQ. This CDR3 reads CASSEMSGGYGYTF. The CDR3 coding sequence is TGCGCCAGCAGCGAAATGTCAGGGGGCTATGGCTACACCTTC.

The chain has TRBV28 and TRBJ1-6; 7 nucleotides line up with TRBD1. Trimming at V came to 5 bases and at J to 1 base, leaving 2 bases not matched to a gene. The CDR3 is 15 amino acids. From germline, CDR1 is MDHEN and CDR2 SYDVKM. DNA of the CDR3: TGTGCCAGCAGTAGACAGGGTTCCTATAATTCACCCCTCCACTTT. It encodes CASSRQGSYNSPLHF.

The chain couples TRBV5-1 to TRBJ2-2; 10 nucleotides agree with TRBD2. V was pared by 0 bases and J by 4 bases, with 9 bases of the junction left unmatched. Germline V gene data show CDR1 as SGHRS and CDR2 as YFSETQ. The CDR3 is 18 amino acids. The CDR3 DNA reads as TGCGCCAGCAGCTTGGGAGCTAGCGGGGGCTCCCGCACCGGGGAGCTGTTTTTT. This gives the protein CASSLGASGGSRTGELFF.

For the CDR3, the DNA is TGCGCCAGCAGCCAAGTCGAGTTGACAGCTAGCAATCAGCCCCAGCATTTT. Its protein is CASSQVELTASNQPQHF. The chain has TRBV4-1 and TRBJ1-5, with D possibly matching TRBD1 (5 bases). Per germline, CDR1 MGHRA and CDR2 YSYEKL. V shed 1 base and J shed 0 bases, with 13 bases lying between them. This CDR3 is built from 17 residues.

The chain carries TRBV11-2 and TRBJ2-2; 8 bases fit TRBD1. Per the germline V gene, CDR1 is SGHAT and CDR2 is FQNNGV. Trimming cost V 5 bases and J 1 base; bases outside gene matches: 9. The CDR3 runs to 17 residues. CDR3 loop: CASSPRQGSQNTGELFF. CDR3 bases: TGTGCCAGCAGCCCCCGACAGGGGTCCCAGAACACCGGGGAGCTGTTTTTT.

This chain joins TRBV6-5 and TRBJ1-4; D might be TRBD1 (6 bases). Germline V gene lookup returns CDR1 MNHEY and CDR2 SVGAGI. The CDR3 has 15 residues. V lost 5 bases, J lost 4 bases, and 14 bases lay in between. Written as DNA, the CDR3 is TGTGCCAGCAGTACCGGACAGCGCGATAATGAAAAACTGTTTTTT. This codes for CASSTGQRDNEKLFF.

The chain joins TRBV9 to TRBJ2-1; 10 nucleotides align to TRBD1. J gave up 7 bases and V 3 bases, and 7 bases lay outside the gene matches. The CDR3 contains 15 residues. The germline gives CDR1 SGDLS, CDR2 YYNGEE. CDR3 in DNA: TGTGCCAGCAGCGGGGGGGACAGGGGCCAGAATGAGCAGTTCTTC. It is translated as CASSGGDRGQNEQFF.

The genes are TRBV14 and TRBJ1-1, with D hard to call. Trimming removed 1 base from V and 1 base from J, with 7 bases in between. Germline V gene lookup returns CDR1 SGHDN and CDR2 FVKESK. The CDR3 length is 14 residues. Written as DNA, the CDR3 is TGTGCCAGCAGCCAAGGCGGTCGGAACACTGAAGCTTTCTTT. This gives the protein CASSQGGRNTEAFF.

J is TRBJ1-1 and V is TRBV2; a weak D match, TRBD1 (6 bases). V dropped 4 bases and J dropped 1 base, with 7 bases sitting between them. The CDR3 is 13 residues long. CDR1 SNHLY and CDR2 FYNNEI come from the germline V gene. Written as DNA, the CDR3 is TGTGCCAGCAGTGGCAGGGGGAACACTGAAGCTTTCTTT. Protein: CASSGRGNTEAFF.